This T cell receptor (beta chain) was retrieved from a study of T cell responses to AZD1222 COVID-19 vaccine. Study results and caveats: Clonal diversity may have been underestimated, and the donors were mostly white British, with more females than males. Elevations in Spike-specific TCR breadth and depth followed administration of two AZD1222 doses.

Sequencing used immunoSEQ multiplex PCR; TCRdb keeps in-frame clones, though not all of them. The sample records 150,000 to 200,000 clones, 85% to 95% being singletons. About this clone: Its antigen is unidentified.

The source material was peripheral blood, sampled on day 0 of AZD1222 vaccination. The sequence was obtained from an adult in good health.

In nucleotides, the CDR3 is TGTGCCACATCCGGGACAGGGGTCCAGCCCCAGCATTTT. Translating it yields CATSGTGVQPQHF. The J gene is TRBJ1-5, the V gene TRBV27; 10 bases are shared with TRBD1. CDR1 MNHEY and CDR2 SMNVEV come from the germline V gene (reference sequence). Losses at the gene ends were 10 bases for V and 7 bases for J; bases not matched to a gene: 7. The CDR3 is made up of 13 amino acids.